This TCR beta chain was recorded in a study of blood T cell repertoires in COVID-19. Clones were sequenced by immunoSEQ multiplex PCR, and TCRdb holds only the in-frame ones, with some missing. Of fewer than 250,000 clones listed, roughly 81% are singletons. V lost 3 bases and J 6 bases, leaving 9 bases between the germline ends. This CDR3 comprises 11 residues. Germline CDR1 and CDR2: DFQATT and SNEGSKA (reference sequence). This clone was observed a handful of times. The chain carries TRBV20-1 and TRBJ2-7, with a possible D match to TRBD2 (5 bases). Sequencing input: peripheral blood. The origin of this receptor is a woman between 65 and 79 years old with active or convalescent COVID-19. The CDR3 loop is CSARDGVEQYF. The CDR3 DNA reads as TGCAGTGCTAGGGACGGGGTCGAGCAGTACTTC.